What follows are 9 T cell receptor beta chains derived from one specimen sequenced in a study of T cell clonotyping in hematopoietic cell transplantation. Profiling relied on immunoSEQ multiplex PCR, and the TCRdb table lists in-frame clones only, not all of them. The repertoire includes approximately 8,000 clones, around 90% of them detected once, and almost 4.5% sits in the top ten. The sample here was PBMCs, taken 180 days after allogeneic stem cell transplant. These receptors were taken from a female patient in her fifties who had an allogeneic stem cell transplant from an unrelated donor, so the T cells may come from the graft donor. Some clones in this sample may be carry-over from other donors' samples.

CDR3: CASRLRQRTEAFF. The CDR3 bases are TGTGCCAGCAGGCTCCGACAGAGGACTGAAGCTTTCTTT. This chain uses TRBV7-2 with TRBJ1-1; tentatively, D is TRBD1 (5 bases). Germline loops: CDR1 SGHTA, CDR2 FQGNSA. This CDR3 is built from 13 residues. V gave up 6 bases and J gave up 5 bases, with 13 bases separating them. The full variable domain, with the rest looked up from reference TRBV7-2 and TRBJ1-1, is GAGVSQSPSNKVTEKGKDVELRCDPISGHTALYWYRQSLGQGLEFLIYFQGNSAPDKSGLPSDRFSAERTGGSVSTLTIQRTQQEDSAVYLCASRLRQRTEAFFGQGTRLTVV.

The CDR3 DNA follows: TGTGCCAGCAGTTGGACAGGGGACACTGAAGCTTTCTTT. Protein: CASSWTGDTEAFF. This chain links TRBV27 with TRBJ1-1, with 9 bases that match TRBD1. The CDR3 consists of 13 residues. The V and J ends lost 4 bases and 3 bases, in that order; junction bases with no gene match: 0. The germline CDR1 and CDR2 sequences are MNHEY and SMNVEV (reference sequence).

J is TRBJ1-3 and V is TRBV2; D remains ambiguous. Trimming left V 6 bases short and J 0 bases short, with 9 bases between. Germline V gene sequence: CDR1 SNHLY, CDR2 FYNNEI. The CDR3 runs 14 residues. The CDR3 loop is CASRRVSSGNTIYF. The DNA of the CDR3 is TGTGCCAGCAGACGGGTTAGCTCTGGAAACACCATATATTTT. The full variable domain, rest sourced from reference TRBV2 and TRBJ1-3, is EPEVTQTPSHQVTQMGQEVILRCVPISNHLYFYWYRQILGQKVEFLVSFYNNEISEKSEIFDDQFSVERPDGSNFTLKIRSTKLEDSAMYFCASRRVSSGNTIYFGEGSWLTVV.

This rearrangement joins TRBV19 to TRBJ1-6; possibly TRBD1 for D (6 bases). This CDR3 is built from 11 residues. Trimming took off 9 bases at V and 10 bases at J, with 10 bases between the two ends. Germline V gene data show CDR1 as LNHDA and CDR2 as SQIVND (reference sequence). DNA of the CDR3: TGTGCCAGCCAAGGGGGGTCACCCCTCCACTTT. Amino acids: CASQGGSPLHF. Variable domain in full (rest from reference TRBV19 and TRBJ1-6): DGGITQSPKYLFRKEGQNVTLSCEQNLNHDAMYWYRQDPGQGLRLIYYSQIVNDFQKGDIAEGYSVSREKKESFPLTVTSAQKNPTAFYLCASQGGSPLHFGNGTRLTVT.

The chain links TRBV5-6 to TRBJ1-4; tentative D call: TRBD1 (5 bases). Looked up from germline, CDR1 is SGHDT and CDR2 is YYEEEE. V gave up 4 bases and J gave up 5 bases, with 18 bases separating them. This CDR3 has 16 amino acids. The CDR3 DNA follows: TGTGCCAGCAGCCCCCTCTCCCGGGGGGGAAATGAAAAACTGTTTTTT. Translation: CASSPLSRGGNEKLFF.

The rearrangement uses TRBV2 and TRBJ2-3, with D maybe TRBD1 (5 bases). The CDR3 runs 13 residues. The ends were cut back, 6 bases at V and 2 bases at J, with 9 bases in the middle. Germline-derived CDR1 and CDR2 are SNHLY and FYNNEI. CDR3 DNA: TGTGCCAGCAGGTTGGACAACACAGATACGCAGTATTTT. Protein product: CASRLDNTDTQYF.

The chain uses TRBV25-1 and TRBJ2-3; TRBD1 might be the D (6 bases). V gave up 4 bases and J gave up 1 base, with 12 bases separating them. The germline V gene has CDR1 MGHDK and CDR2 SYGVNS. This CDR3 has 15 residues. CDR3 region: CASSARRTGTDTQYF. The CDR3 bases are TGTGCCAGCAGTGCTCGCAGGACAGGCACAGATACGCAGTATTTT.

The genes are TRBV5-6 and TRBJ2-7; D uncertain. Trimming removed 2 bases from V and 3 bases from J, with 15 bases in between. This CDR3 has 15 amino acids. Germline CDR1 is SGHDT and CDR2 is YYEEEE. The CDR3 DNA reads TGTGCCAGCAGCTTCCGAAGTTTATCTGGCTACGAGCAGTACTTC. Translation gives CASSFRSLSGYEQYF.

The rearrangement joins TRBV28 to TRBJ1-6, with TRBD1 matching over 7 bases. The CDR3 consists of 17 residues. J gave up 0 bases and V 2 bases, and 4 bases lay outside the gene matches. Germline V gene sequence: CDR1 MDHEN, CDR2 SYDVKM. The DNA for the CDR3 is TGTGCCAGCAGTTTACAGACAGGGTACTCCTATAATTCACCCCTCCACTTT. Translating it yields CASSLQTGYSYNSPLHF.